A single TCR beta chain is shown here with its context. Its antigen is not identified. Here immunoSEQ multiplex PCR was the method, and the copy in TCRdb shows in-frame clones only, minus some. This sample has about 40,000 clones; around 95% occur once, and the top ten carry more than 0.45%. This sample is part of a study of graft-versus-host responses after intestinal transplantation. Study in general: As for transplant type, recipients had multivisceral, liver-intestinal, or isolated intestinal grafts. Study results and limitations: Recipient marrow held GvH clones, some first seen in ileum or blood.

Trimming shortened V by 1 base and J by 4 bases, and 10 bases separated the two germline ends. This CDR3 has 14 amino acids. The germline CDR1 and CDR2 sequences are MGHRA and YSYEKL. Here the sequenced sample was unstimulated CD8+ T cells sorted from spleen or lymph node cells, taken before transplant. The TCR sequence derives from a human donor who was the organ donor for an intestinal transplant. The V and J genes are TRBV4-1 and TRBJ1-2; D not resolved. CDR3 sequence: CASSQAGGGYGYTF. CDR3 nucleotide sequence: TGCGCCAGCAGCCAAGCCGGCGGCGGCTATGGCTACACCTTC.